This T cell receptor beta chain derives from a study of cytomegalovirus exposure and HLA in healthy donors (dated by TCRdb to about 2017). The study in broad terms: An earlier analysis of approximately 640 of the donors reported roughly 300 Gb of sequence data and more than 90 million unique TCR beta sequences from about 179 million T cells. Genome-wide SNP genotypes for about 55% of the roughly 670 donors were used in a later genetic analysis, which treated that subset as a discovery cohort. Because of strong linkage in the cohort, roughly five DR-DQ haplotypes were treated as single units for association and clustering. Every discovery cohort repertoire had been produced on one sequencing platform. Of the roughly 400 genotyped donors, approximately 80% fell in the genetic ancestry cluster associated with self-reported Caucasian donors. A later analysis re-examined previously published TCR beta repertoires from about 670 donors and added high-resolution HLA genotyping to investigate patterns of TCR occurrence. The study combined high-throughput TCR immunosequencing, statistical association of individual TCRs with disease status, and machine learning to predict cytomegalovirus infection status. Rather than using new phenotypic data, the later analysis identified candidate immune exposures from TCR beta sequences and from how often those sequences occurred across donors. An early release that covered fewer than 750 HLA-typed donors contained around 300 gigabases of sequencing data and approximately 85 million unique TCR sequences. The number of typed donors differed by locus: about 620-630 for A, B, C, DRB1 and DQB1; roughly 510 for DQA1; fewer than 610 for DPA1; and roughly 490 for DPB1. Donor age, sex, ethnicity and CMV serostatus were compiled together with the repertoire data. HLA typing covered class I and class II loci at four-digit resolution. Across approximately 420 genotyped donors of the cohort, an average of approximately 240,000 unique TCR beta nucleotide sequences per donor were sequenced, and 15% to 20% of those sequences were non-productive. The study aimed to test whether cataloging public T cell receptors could reveal signatures of past pathogen exposure. An earlier analysis of 500 to 750 of the donors applied high-throughput TCR beta sequencing to assess whether each TCR beta V gene segment acted as functional or pseudogenic. The T cell repertoires of 666 subjects were profiled by immunosequencing and related to cytomegalovirus serostatus. Along with the roughly 670-subject first cohort, a separate validation cohort of over 90 different subjects was used.

The research as a whole found: For the cohort, immune exposure information was limited to CMV serostatus. Because some donors lacked HLA typing at each locus, the association tests relied only on the typed subset. A total of 150 to 200 TCR beta chains were listed by the study as associated with cytomegalovirus. An association between a missense DCLRE1C variant and V-gene and J-gene trimming of TCR beta chains was found in a later genetic analysis and replicated in an independent cohort. Most TCR sequences were observed very rarely across donors, whereas some public TCRs were present in many individuals. In vitro tests confirmed that a few of the cytomegalovirus-associated TCR beta chains recognize cytomegalovirus antigens. A later analysis found that HLA-associated TCR beta chains were more clonally expanded and had lower generation probabilities than equally common non-associated chains. The classifier was reported to diagnose cytomegalovirus status with high specificity and sensitivity in both the original and validation cohorts. An earlier analysis of approximately 540 of the donors showed that most TCR beta V segments appeared in productive rearrangements either about 87% or about 30% of the time, which broadly matched IMGT annotations. According to a later analysis, TCR association rates differed among HLA loci, with DRB1 alleles showing the most associated TCRs and HLA-C alleles showing the fewest. According to a later analysis, parvovirus B19, influenza, CMV and Epstein-Barr virus appeared linked to several top co-occurrence clusters. A further reported finding was that TCR beta sequences accurately predicted the HLA-A and HLA-B alleles for most subjects in the first cohort. A later analysis found that most CMV-associated TCR beta chains appeared HLA-restricted, with HLA associations seemingly driven largely by CMV exposure. A later genetic analysis reported fewer N-insertions in productive TCRs among donors in an Asian-associated ancestry cluster than the roughly 700-donor mean. A cluster of highly shared sequence variants was judged likely to represent a technical artifact of the sequencing pipeline. It was suggested by the authors that the approach could potentially be generalized to other disease states and immunological phenotypes. Sequencing depth was assumed to be roughly uniform across donors in the presence/absence analyses, though that assumption may not hold. This cohort had only TCR beta chains sequenced, and the lack of alpha or paired-chain data limited which features could be detected. Some IMGT-functional V segments, including TRBV6-2 and TRBV6-3, could not be distinguished by the 87-base-pair reads and were therefore excluded. The earlier analysis of almost 600 of the donors excluded some 15 rarely observed V segments, including chromosome 9 orphons, because counts were too low. Assigning TCR associations to individual alleles was difficult when HLA alleles, especially DR and DQ, strongly co-occurred. In a later analysis, some 18,000 TCR beta sequences were associated with specific HLA alleles at a false discovery rate of 0.05. Linkage disequilibrium might explain the correlated functional status among segregating V segments, but an unknown experimental factor could not be excluded.

Library construction relied on the immunoSEQ multiplex PCR assay. For the multiplex PCR, a mixture combining 60 forward primers for TCR Vbeta segments and 13 reverse primers for TCR Jbeta segments was used. Amplification of the CDR3 region of rearranged TCR beta genes was performed with a multiplex PCR assay on genomic DNA. The amplified TCR beta libraries were sequenced on the Illumina HiSeq System as 87-base-pair reads. The authors' analysis ran thus. A later analysis counted some 74 million unique TCR beta chains across the 650 to 800 repertoires, and 10 million to 11 million of these chains were shared by at least two donors. To remove PCR and sequencing errors, raw reads were error-corrected and collapsed into unique sequences using a nearest-neighbor algorithm that merged closely related sequences. V, D and J gene segments were assigned by aligning CDR3 sequences to IMGT reference sequences. Each retained sequence needed at least a six-nucleotide match to both a V gene segment and a J gene segment. A rearrangement was called productive if the CDR3 had no stop codons and remained in frame with V and J, and every other rearrangement was called non-productive. Following IMGT convention, CDR3 was defined as the stretch from the second conserved V-encoded cysteine to the conserved J-encoded phenylalanine. The earlier analysis of some 540 of the donors excluded any sequence lacking an unambiguous match to a single V gene segment. In an earlier analysis of some 590 of the donors, V segments were called functional above 56.7% productive rearrangements and were called segregating when the between-donor standard deviation exceeded 5%. To diagnose cytomegalovirus status from the catalog of TCR beta chain sequences, a statistical classification framework was built. In a later analysis, TCR nucleotide sequences were compared against IMGT/GENE-DB human TR gene sequences so that V and J genes could be assigned. Using the TCRdist pipeline, a later analysis assigned CDR3 sequences along with most-parsimonious VDJ recombination scenarios. In a later analysis, every TCR beta chain was defined by the combination of its CDR3 amino acid sequence and its V-gene family, and reads without a unique V-gene family were dropped. In a later analysis, 500 to 650 highly shared, low-generation-probability nucleotide sequences were removed to address suspected cross-contamination and a sequencing artifact. In a later analysis, a clonal expansion index for each public chain was calculated from normalized within-repertoire ranks of inferred template counts. Generation probabilities in a later analysis came from a VDJ recombination model fitted to out-of-frame rearrangements, and those results were checked against IGoR. In a later analysis, hypergeometric tests were used to score TCR-TCR, TCR-HLA and TCR-CMV co-occurrence, with a repertoire-size bias correction applied to TCR pairs. A later analysis estimated false discovery rates by permuting HLA or CMV assignments 20 times. In a later analysis, co-occurring TCRs were grouped using DBSCAN, and TCRdist sequence similarity was added for clustering within HLA-allele-positive subsets. Repertoires with fewer than 30,000 or more than 120,000 public chains were left out of co-occurrence clustering, as were a few repertoires with anomalous nucleotide sharing. As stored in TCRdb, this immuneACCESS dataset retains in-frame rearrangements with V and J assigned. A fraction of the clones does not appear; measured against another copy, unresolved V genes explain less than half of the discrepancy, and the remainder lacks a known reason. That table gives V, J and clone size, and the DNA gave D and trimming. The sample contains some 120,000 clones, roughly four fifths of them found a single time. The ten biggest clones cover about 2% of the sample.

V is cut by 7 bases and J by 1 base, and the space between the germline ends is 16 bases. The CDR3 covers 16 residues, taking in both the cysteine and the phenylalanine. The DNA shown is the 48-base CDR3, in frame from base 1. From the germline V gene, CDR1 is ENHRY and CDR2 is SYGVKD. In total, 630 or so healthy bone marrow donors made up the cohort. All cohort members were sampled while nominally healthy, although unrecorded immune exposures were likely present. The donor tested CMV seronegative, placing the donor among the 350 to 400 seronegative members of the cohort. Each donor provided a peripheral blood sample, and peripheral blood mononuclear cells were used for TCR beta sequencing. The Qiagen DNeasy Blood Extraction Kit was used to extract genomic DNA from the blood cell samples. This clone occurred once. There is no known antigen for this receptor. No base quality values were provided; no much bigger clone lies one nucleotide off.

Sample: PBMCs. This sequence uses TRBV10-3 and TRBJ2-2, and the D gene may be TRBD2, 7 bases matching. The clonotype comes from a man in his fifties in good health and CMV-seronegative. The nucleotide sequence reads TGTGCCATCAAGAGAGGCGGGGGCGGGAACACCGGGGAGCTGTTTTTT. This encodes CAIKRGGGGNTGELFF.